Detailed here is one TCR beta chain. Its specificity is unknown. TCRdb's copy holds only in-frame clones and misses some; the assay was immunoSEQ multiplex PCR. The repertoire includes approximately 46,000 clones, around 80% of them detected once, and 0.95% to 1.2% sits in the top ten. Single viable CD3+CD4+CD8-CD45RO+ cells were sorted as the memory CD4+ T cells. CDR3 length equals 15 residues. Trimming stripped 3 bases from V and 1 base from J, with 12 bases between. Germline V CDR1 and CDR2: SGHRS, YFSETQ. The sample originates from a study of memory CD4+ T cells and cytomegalovirus serostatus. Study findings and constraints: A US-trained random forest predicted CMV serostatus with median AUC around 0.9.

The rearrangement links TRBV5-1 to TRBJ2-3, with D possibly matching TRBD1 (7 bases). The sample comprised memory CD4+ T cells from blood. The source is an adult in good health and CMV-seronegative. The CDR3 region is CASSSSRGGTDTQYF. The CDR3 DNA sequence: TGCGCCAGCAGCTCATCCAGGGGGGGCACAGATACGCAGTATTTT.